Sequencing of this T cell receptor (beta chain) was carried out in a study of T cell changes during pregnancy in multiple sclerosis. TCRdb keeps only in-frame clones here, not all; method: immunoSEQ multiplex PCR. There are about 67,000 clones in the sample; 91% occur only once, and about 2.3% lies in the top ten. Germline CDR1 is MNHNY and CDR2 is SVGAGI (reference sequence). With V trimmed by 10 bases and J by 6 bases, 11 bases remained unmatched. The CDR3 runs 13 residues. This clone appeared once. The input for sequencing was peripheral blood, taken in the first trimester of pregnancy. The source of this sequence is a female donor with multiple sclerosis, enrolled in a pregnancy study. The rearrangement joins TRBV6-6 to TRBJ2-7, with TRBD2 identical over 8 bases. CDR3 nucleotides: TGTGCCACCGCCGGGACTAGTGGTTTCGAGCAGTACTTC. As protein: CATAGTSGFEQYF.